These 17 T cell receptor beta chains originate from one sample sequenced in a study of regulatory T cells in long-lasting Graves disease. Construction of TCR beta libraries relied on iRepertoire HTBI primers and on Arm-PCR targeting CDR3 regions. TCRdb ran MiXCR on the multiplex PCR reads and lists one entry per CDR3 protein. The data hold around 500,000 distinct CDR3 sequences, with more than 10% observed a single time. Documented time point: newly diagnosed GD, antithyroid drugs for less than 3 months. Researchers made the TCR library from RNA that was extracted from PBMCs. The same sample was also used in a study of T cells in Graves' hyperthyroidism and ophthalmopathy.

Sequencing was performed on peripheral blood mononuclear cells (PBMCs), taken at new diagnosis, from a patient treated with antithyroid drugs. Receptors originate from a young woman with Graves disease.

CDR3 coding DNA: TGCAGCGTTGAAGATTGGTTAGGGGGGCGCAGCTCCCACTATGGCTACACCTTC. Translation: CSVEDWLGGRSSHYGYTF. The chain combines TRBV29-1 with TRBJ1-2; possibly TRBD1 for D (6 bases). Germline lookup yields CDR1 SQVTM and CDR2 ANQGSEA. This CDR3 is built from 18 residues. V was cut by 0 bases and J by 3 bases, with 23 bases left in between.

In its sample, this clonotype was seen many times. The chain recombines TRBV10-3 with TRBJ2-2; 7 bases align to TRBD2. The germline V gene has CDR1 ENHRY and CDR2 SYGVKD. The CDR3 contains 12 residues. The J segment lost 6 bases and the V segment lost 10 bases, leaving 5 bases of the junction unmatched. The CDR3 here is CASRLAPGELFF. The CDR3 region has the DNA TGTGCCAGTCGACTAGCCCCCGGGGAGCTGTTTTTT.

This clonotype was counted ten times or more. The chain combines TRBV24-1 with TRBJ1-1; tentatively, D is TRBD1 (5 bases). Germline CDR1 is KGHDR and CDR2 is SFDVKD. This CDR3 spans 14 amino acids. Trimming shortened V by 4 bases and J by 1 base, and 9 bases separated the two germline ends. The CDR3 is CATSEGRGNTEAFF. For the CDR3, the DNA is TGTGCCACCAGTGAGGGGAGGGGGAACACTGAAGCTTTCTTT.

This clonotype came up many times. This chain joins TRBV20-1 and TRBJ2-1, with 10 nucleotides matching TRBD2. Per the germline V gene, CDR1 is DFQATT and CDR2 is SNEGSKA (reference sequence). V lost 3 bases and J lost 10; bases outside the gene matches: 12. The CDR3 extends over 15 amino acids. This CDR3 is CSASRSSGSWGEQFF. CDR3 nucleotides: TGCAGTGCTAGTCGTTCTAGCGGGAGTTGGGGGGAGCAGTTCTTC.

The chain has TRBV4-1 and TRBJ2-7; D might be TRBD2 (6 bases). In germline, CDR1 is MGHRA, CDR2 YSYEKL. There are 16 residues in the CDR3. V was shortened by 0 bases and J by 2 bases, with 14 bases between the two germline ends. The CDR3 bases are TGCGCCAGCAGCCAAGAGAAACGGGAGCGAACCTACGAGCAGTACTTC. Translation: CASSQEKRERTYEQYF.

In this sample, this clonotype turned up many times. DNA of the CDR3: TGTGCCAGCAGCCAAGAGGGAGTAGGCCCGTTCTACAATGAGCAGTTCTTC. This encodes CASSQEGVGPFYNEQFF. V is TRBV3-1 and J is TRBJ2-1; TRBD2 might be the D (5 bases). Trimming cost V 0 bases and J 3 bases, with 15 bases left between them. The CDR3 covers 17 residues. Germline CDR1 is LGHDT and CDR2 is YNNKEL (reference sequence).

A remark on this clonotype: This may stem from a read error, because a much larger clone lies one nucleotide away. The chain combines TRBV30 with TRBJ2-1; 12 bases match TRBD2. With the DNA end fitting TRBJ2-3 better, the J assignment may be wrong. Germline CDR1 and CDR2: GTSNPN and SVGIG (reference sequence). CDR3 size: 16 residues. This CDR3 reads CAWSLTSGRWADAQYF. CDR3 bases: TGTGCCTGGAGTTTGACTAGCGGGAGATGGGCAGATGCGCAGTATTTT.

V usage is TRBV11-2 and J usage is TRBJ2-7; the D gene is possibly TRBD2 (6 bases). Germline values: CDR1 SGHAT, CDR2 FQNNGV. This CDR3 contains 16 residues. V gave up 2 bases and J gave up 7 bases, with 21 bases separating them. Here the CDR3 reads CASSLNPPAAGGEQYF. CDR3 in DNA: TGTGCCAGCAGCTTAAATCCCCCCGCCGCTGGGGGGGAGCAGTACTTC.

On this clonotype itself: A much larger clonotype is one base distant, so this may be a read error. The chain employs TRBV12-3 or TRBV12-4 and TRBJ2-3, with TRBD1 matching over 8 bases. The CDR3 runs 15 residues. With V trimmed by 11 bases and J by 2 bases, 12 bases remained unmatched. CDR3 loop: CAGNNGQGYTDTQYF. The CDR3 nucleotides are TGTGCCGGCAATAACGGACAGGGATACACAGATACGCAGTATTTT.

The sample holds many counts of this clonotype. The chain employs TRBV24-1 and TRBJ2-3; D uncertain. With 4 bases removed from V and 0 bases from J, the gap between germline ends came to 7 bases. Germline V gene data show CDR1 as KGHDR and CDR2 as SFDVKD. The CDR3 length is 14 residues. CDR3: CATSEWTSTDTQYF. Written as DNA, the CDR3 is TGTGCCACCAGTGAGTGGACCAGCACAGATACGCAGTATTTT.

The table lists this clonotype with many counts. V is TRBV7-8 and J is TRBJ2-5; 9 bases are a match to TRBD2. Trimming cost V 5 bases and J 0 bases; bases outside gene matches: 7. The CDR3 consists of 16 residues. Germline loops: CDR1 SGHVS, CDR2 FQNEAQ. The CDR3 DNA follows: TGTGCCAGCAGCGCGGTGTTAGCGGGAGACCAAGAGACCCAGTACTTC. Translating gives CASSAVLAGDQETQYF.

This clonotype showed up just a few times. The chain carries TRBV6-5 and TRBJ2-5; no reliable D call. Trimming cost V 4 bases and J 3 bases, with 9 bases left between them. The germline V gene has CDR1 MNHEY and CDR2 SVGAGI. The CDR3 runs to 13 residues. CDR3 region: CASSFRLKETQYF. CDR3 bases: TGTGCCAGCAGTTTTCGGTTAAAAGAGACCCAGTACTTC.

Turning to this clonotype: With a much larger clone just one base away, this may be a read error. This rearrangement joins TRBV27 to TRBJ2-5; D uncertain. This CDR3 region has 16 residues. In germline, CDR1 is MNHEY, CDR2 SMNVEV (reference sequence). Trimming removed 5 bases from V and 3 bases from J, with 19 bases in between. CDR3 in DNA: TGTGCCAGCAGTGATGATCCCGCGGAGAGAAAAGAGACCCAGTACTTC. Amino acid sequence: CASSDDPAERKETQYF.

This clonotype appeared a single time. DNA for the CDR3: TGTGCCAGCAGCTTACGGGCTCTCTCTGGAAACACCATATATTTT. Translating it yields CASSLRALSGNTIYF. This chain links TRBV7-2 with TRBJ1-3; D uncertain. Deletions cut 2 bases from V and 0 bases from J, with 8 bases between. CDR1 is SGHTA and CDR2 is FQGNSA in the germline V gene. The length of the CDR3 is 15 residues. Drawing the rest from reference TRBV7-2 and TRBJ1-3, the complete variable domain is GAGVSQSPSNKVTEKGKDVELRCDPISGHTALYWYRQSLGQGLEFLIYFQGNSAPDKSGLPSDRFSAERTGGSVSTLTIQRTQQEDSAVYLCASSLRALSGNTIYFGEGSWLTVV.

Ten or more counts support this clonotype. V and J are TRBV6-2 or TRBV6-3 and TRBJ1-5; 9 nucleotides match TRBD1. Unmatched junction bases numbered 2, after V lost 2 bases and J lost 0 bases. Germline CDR1 is MNHEY and CDR2 is SVGEGT. The CDR3 is made up of 16 amino acids. Here the CDR3 reads CASSYPDRGSNQPQHF. CDR3 nucleotide sequence: TGTGCCAGCAGTTACCCGGACAGGGGTAGCAATCAGCCCCAGCATTTT.

This clonotype has at least ten counts. The V and J genes are TRBV7-9 and TRBJ2-2, with D perhaps assigned TRBD1 or TRBD2 (5 bases each). The CDR3 is 15 residues long. Germline-derived CDR1 and CDR2 are SEHNR and FQNEAQ (reference sequence). Trimming took 4 bases from V and 0 from J, leaving 9 bases between them. The CDR3 sequence is CASSSGPANTGELFF. CDR3 in DNA: TGTGCCAGCAGCTCGGGACCGGCGAACACCGGGGAGCTGTTTTTT. Full variable domain (remainder filled in from reference TRBV7-9 and TRBJ2-2): DTGVSQNPRHKITKRGQNVTFRCDPISEHNRLYWYRQTLGQGPEFLTYFQNEAQLEKSRLLSDRFSAERPKGSFSTLEIQRTEQGDSAMYLCASSSGPANTGELFFGEGSRLTVL.

The sample holds a few counts of this clonotype. The chain is built from TRBV19 and TRBJ1-1; tentatively, D is TRBD1 (5 bases). Germline CDR1 reads LNHDA; CDR2 reads SQIVND (reference sequence). Trimming removed 5 bases at V and 0 bases at J, with 16 bases between. The CDR3 has 16 residues. The CDR3 loop is CASSSPGGKMNTEAFF. DNA of the CDR3: TGTGCCAGTAGTTCCCCCGGGGGAAAAATGAACACTGAAGCTTTCTTT.